Shown below are 24 T cell receptor beta chains from a single sample sequenced in a study of blood T cell repertoires in COVID-19. The table came from immunoSEQ multiplex PCR; TCRdb's copy has only in-frame clones and leaves some out. Of 35,000 to 40,000 clones in the sample, around 89% were seen once. Sequencing used peripheral blood. Every receptor here comes from a man aged 60-69 years with active or convalescent COVID-19.

The V call is TRBV3-1 (or the pseudogene TRBV3-2), the J call TRBJ2-1, with TRBD1 identical over 11 bases. V shed 4 bases and J 9 bases; nucleotides not matched to a gene: 8. Germline V lookup: CDR1 LGHDT, CDR2 YNNKEL (reference sequence). The length of the CDR3 is 15 residues. CDR3 DNA sequence: TGTGCCAGCAGCCGGACAGGGGGCGGATCCGGTGAGCAGTTCTTC. Its translation is CASSRTGGGSGEQFF.

In its sample, this clone was seen once. The chain combines TRBV6-6 with TRBJ2-7; TRBD2 aligns across 13 bases. The V gene end was trimmed by 7 bases and the J gene end by 7 bases; junction bases not matched to a gene: 7. Per germline, CDR1 MNHNY and CDR2 SVGAGI (reference sequence). This CDR3 has 14 amino acids. The CDR3 reads CASKGLAGVREQYF. The CDR3 DNA follows: TGTGCCAGCAAAGGACTAGCGGGAGTCAGGGAGCAGTACTTC.

To note about this clone: Compared with germline, one end of the junction differs, possibly owing to a read error. Additional DNA sequences in this sample encode the identical CDR3. This chain links TRBV5-1 with TRBJ2-7; D is perhaps TRBD1 (6 bases). CDR3 length: 14 amino acids. Germline V gene data show CDR1 as SGHRS and CDR2 as YFSETQ. The CDR3 DNA sequence: TGTGCCAGCAGCTGGGACACCGGCTCCTACGAGCAGTACTTC. Its translation is CASSWDTGSYEQYF.

The chain recombines TRBV23-1 with TRBJ1-4, with D perhaps TRBD1 (6 bases). Being an ORF, TRBV23-1 has a function that is uncertain. The CDR3 consists of 20 residues. Trimming stripped 0 bases from V and 7 bases from J, with 27 bases between. The CDR3 here is CASSQSRGGQRDVSGEKLFF. The CDR3, as DNA: TGCGCCAGCAGTCAATCGCGGGGCGGACAGCGGGACGTCTCGGGTGAAAAACTGTTTTTT.

J is TRBJ2-3 and V is TRBV29-1; 9 positions match TRBD2. V lost 4 bases to trimming and J lost 8 bases; unmatched junction nucleotides: 13. This CDR3 has 15 residues. From germline, CDR1 is SQVTM and CDR2 ANQGSEA. CDR3 sequence: CSVVSGRSAWGTQYF. DNA for the CDR3: TGCAGCGTTGTGAGCGGGAGGTCGGCTTGGGGTACGCAGTATTTT.

For the CDR3, the DNA is TGTGCCAGCAGTGCCCGCCTTGGGGGGGAGTTCTTC. Translating it yields CASSARLGGEFF. This chain connects TRBV2 to TRBJ2-1; 7 bases are shared with TRBD2. Germline lookup yields CDR1 SNHLY and CDR2 FYNNEI. Trimming took 4 bases from V and 14 from J; bases not matched to a gene: 8. This CDR3 is 12 amino acids long.

The chain has TRBV3-1 (or the pseudogene TRBV3-2) and TRBJ1-2, with no clear D. The V gene lost 0 bases and the J gene lost 8 bases, with 10 bases spanning the gap. CDR1 and CDR2 (germline): LGHDT, YNNKEL (reference sequence). The CDR3 totals 13 residues. The CDR3 here is CASSQEGRSGYTF. CDR3 in DNA: TGTGCCAGCAGCCAAGAGGGCAGGTCAGGCTACACCTTC.

This sequence joins TRBV18 and TRBJ2-5; 8 nucleotides match TRBD1. The V gene's germline CDR1 is KGHSH and CDR2 LQKENI. Unmatched junction bases numbered 6, after V lost 4 bases and J lost 2 bases. The CDR3 covers 15 residues. This CDR3 is CASSRTGRKQETQYF. In DNA form, the CDR3 reads TGTGCCAGCTCACGGACAGGGCGAAAGCAAGAGACCCAGTACTTC.

The chain couples TRBV29-1 to TRBJ1-2; no clear D gene. This CDR3 spans 15 amino acids. Germline assignment: CDR1 SQVTM and CDR2 ANQGSEA. V lost 0 bases to trimming and J lost 2 bases, with 13 bases between them. The CDR3 loop is CSVEDMTQLNYGYTF. In nucleotides, the CDR3 is TGCAGCGTTGAAGATATGACACAGCTGAACTATGGCTACACCTTC. Variable domain in full (rest from reference TRBV29-1 and TRBJ1-2): SAVISQKPSRDICQRGTSLTIQCQVDSQVTMMFWYRQQPGQSLTLIATANQGSEATYESGFVIDKFPISRPNLTFSTLTVSNMSPEDSSIYLCSVEDMTQLNYGYTFGSGTRLTVV.

The genes are TRBV15 and TRBJ2-7; 7 bases are shared with TRBD2. This CDR3 comprises 13 residues. Germline assignment: CDR1 LNHNV and CDR2 YYDKDF (reference sequence). Trimming removed 0 bases from V and 7 bases from J; junction bases left unmatched: 3. The CDR3 bases are TGTGCCACCAGCAGAGATAAAGCGGGGGAGCAGTACTTC. Its protein product is CATSRDKAGEQYF.

J is TRBJ2-5 and V is TRBV10-1; TRBD2 matches at 10 bases. Trimming at V came to 5 bases and at J to 5 bases, leaving 11 bases not matched to a gene. The CDR3 sequence is 16 residues long. Per germline, CDR1 WNHNN and CDR2 SYGVQD (reference sequence). DNA for the CDR3: TGCGCCAGCAGTTACAGCGGGAGGGCGGGTGTGGAGACCCAGTACTTC. Protein sequence: CASSYSGRAGVETQYF.

In this sample, this clone turned up a few times. V usage is TRBV6-5 and J usage is TRBJ2-2, with D hard to call. Trimming took 8 bases from V and 0 from J, leaving 10 bases between them. Germline values: CDR1 MNHEY, CDR2 SVGAGI. This CDR3 is built from 14 residues. The CDR3, as DNA: TGTGCCAGCGGTTGGCTGGCGAACACCGGGGAGCTGTTTTTT. Its translation: CASGWLANTGELFF.

The gene calls are TRBV10-3 and TRBJ2-1; 9 nucleotides align to TRBD1. In germline, CDR1 is ENHRY, CDR2 SYGVKD. The CDR3 contains 16 residues. V lost 10 bases, J lost 1 base, and 11 bases stayed unmatched. CDR3 coding DNA: TGTGCCACCACCGAACAGGGGGCAATTTCCTACAATGAGCAGTTCTTC. Translating it yields CATTEQGAISYNEQFF.

The V and J genes are TRBV9 and TRBJ1-1; D may be TRBD1 (5 bases). The CDR3 is 13 residues long. Trimming cost V 2 bases and J 2 bases, with 7 bases left between them. Looked up from germline, CDR1 is SGDLS and CDR2 is YYNGEE. This CDR3 reads CASSVRVNTEAFF. The CDR3 coding sequence is TGTGCCAGCAGCGTCAGGGTTAACACTGAAGCTTTCTTT.

The chain couples TRBV5-1 to TRBJ2-3; 11 bases line up with TRBD2. The CDR3 has 17 amino acids. Germline assignment: CDR1 SGHRS and CDR2 YFSETQ. The V gene end was trimmed by 0 bases and the J gene end by 4 bases; junction bases not matched to a gene: 7. This CDR3 reads CASSLAGISGRADTQYF. The CDR3 DNA reads as TGCGCCAGCAGCTTGGCCGGAATTAGCGGGAGGGCAGATACGCAGTATTTT.

The chain joins TRBV6-6 to TRBJ2-2, with TRBD2 matching 7 bases. CDR3 length equals 16 residues. Germline CDR1 is MNHNY and CDR2 is SVGAGI (reference sequence). The ends lost 5 bases at V and 5 bases at J; junction bases unmatched: 11. CDR3 nucleotide sequence: TGTGCCAGCAGTCCACGAAGCGGGATGTCGACCGGGGAGCTGTTTTTT. This sequence encodes CASSPRSGMSTGELFF.

This clone was seen more than once but under ten times. The chain combines TRBV6-5 with TRBJ2-7, with 7 positions matching TRBD2. The CDR3 loop spans 15 amino acids. V lost 6 bases and J lost 0; bases outside the gene matches: 8. Germline-derived CDR1 and CDR2 are MNHEY and SVGAGI. In nucleotides, the CDR3 is TGTGCCAGCAGAGCCCGGGGGGTAAGCTCCTACGAGCAGTACTTC. It codes for CASRARGVSSYEQYF.

The chain employs TRBV9 and TRBJ2-2; D might be TRBD1 (8 bases). Trimming took off 0 bases at V and 1 base at J, with 16 bases between the two ends. The CDR3 is made up of 18 amino acids. Germline V gene data show CDR1 as SGDLS and CDR2 as YYNGEE. The CDR3 protein is CASSVEGRGTGNTGELFF. The CDR3 bases are TGTGCCAGCAGCGTAGAGGGGAGGGGGACAGGGAACACCGGGGAGCTGTTTTTT.

V gene TRBV10-3 combines with J gene TRBJ2-2; the match to TRBD2 covers 14 bases. CDR3 length: 19 residues. Germline-derived CDR1 and CDR2 are ENHRY and SYGVKD. V gave up 6 bases and J gave up 1 base; unmatched junction bases: 10. For the CDR3, the DNA is TGTGCCATCAGCCCGGGACTAGCGGGAGTCGGTGGGAACACCGGGGAGCTGTTTTTT. Its protein is CAISPGLAGVGGNTGELFF.

The chain carries TRBV9 and TRBJ2-2; 8 bases are a match to TRBD1. From germline, CDR1 is SGDLS and CDR2 YYNGEE. The length of the CDR3 is 15 residues. V lost 4 bases to trimming and J lost 5 bases; unmatched junction nucleotides: 7. This CDR3 is CASSTWTGKTGELFF. The CDR3 DNA is TGTGCCAGCAGCACTTGGACAGGGAAGACCGGGGAGCTGTTTTTT.

This rearrangement joins TRBV27 to TRBJ2-2, with D maybe TRBD1 (6 bases). This CDR3 is 13 amino acids long. Germline V gives CDR1 MNHEY, CDR2 SMNVEV (reference sequence). V was trimmed by 9 bases and J by 0 bases, leaving 8 bases between them. CDR3 nucleotides: TGTGCCAGTCAGGGGACGAACACCGGGGAGCTGTTTTTT. The encoded protein is CASQGTNTGELFF.

V usage is TRBV7-2 and J usage is TRBJ1-1, with a possible D match to TRBD1 (5 bases). This CDR3 comprises 15 residues. The ends were cut back, 1 base at V and 3 bases at J, with 12 bases in the middle. Germline V gene sequence: CDR1 SGHTA, CDR2 FQGNSA. The CDR3 region is CASSLDLGVYTEAFF. The CDR3 coding sequence is TGTGCCAGCAGCTTAGACCTAGGGGTGTACACTGAAGCTTTCTTT. Based on the CDR3 plus reference TRBV7-2 and TRBJ1-1, the full variable domain is GAGVSQSPSNKVTEKGKDVELRCDPISGHTALYWYRQSLGQGLEFLIYFQGNSAPDKSGLPSDRFSAERTGGSVSTLTIQRTQQEDSAVYLCASSLDLGVYTEAFFGQGTRLTVV.

The chain links TRBV6-5 to TRBJ2-7, with 9 bases aligning to TRBD1. J was trimmed by 1 base and V by 7 bases; bases with no gene match: 5. CDR1 MNHEY and CDR2 SVGAGI come from the germline V gene. This CDR3 has 14 residues. CDR3 bases: TGTGCCAGCAACCGGGACAGGGTATCCTACGAGCAGTACTTC. It is translated as CASNRDRVSYEQYF.

V and J are TRBV5-1 and TRBJ2-5; possible D gene TRBD2, 5 bases. The length of the CDR3 is 15 residues. Germline V gene data show CDR1 as SGHRS and CDR2 as YFSETQ. V dropped 3 bases and J dropped 5 bases, with 17 bases sitting between them. The CDR3: CASSWWLALGETQYF. Here the CDR3 DNA reads TGCGCCAGCAGCTGGTGGCTAGCACTCGGGGAGACCCAGTACTTC.